What follows are 23 T cell receptor beta chains derived from one specimen sequenced in a study of blood T cells in healthy people across ages. Alongside a J-beta primer mix, a sample-barcoded 5' primer served in a second PCR lasting roughly 7 to 11 cycles. One entry per CDR3 protein results from TCRdb running MiXCR on the 5' RACE reads. The sample records hundreds of thousands of distinct CDR3 sequences, less than 25% being singletons. These data were also filed under a second study, of T cells of mothers and their children.

The sequenced sample consisted of blood. Every receptor here comes from a boy between 10 and 17 years old in good health.

The sample holds a few counts of this clonotype. The J gene is TRBJ2-5, the V gene TRBV20-1; a weak D match, TRBD2 (5 bases). Germline V lookup: CDR1 DFQATT, CDR2 SNEGSKA (reference sequence). The length of the CDR3 is 13 residues. V was pared by 6 bases and J by 4 bases, with 15 bases between. The DNA for the CDR3 is TGCAGTGCCCGCAGAGGGCTGGGAGAGACCCAGTACTTC. This translates into CSARRGLGETQYF.

The table lists this clonotype with a few counts. The gene calls are TRBV7-8 and TRBJ1-1; possibly TRBD1 for D (5 bases). The CDR3 is 13 residues long. V lost 3 bases to trimming and J lost 4 bases, with 9 bases between them. The germline V gene encodes CDR1 SGHVS and CDR2 FQNEAQ. The DNA for the CDR3 is TGTGCCAGCAGCTTCAGGGAAGCCACTGAAGCTTTCTTT. Protein product: CASSFREATEAFF.

This clonotype has at least ten counts. The chain couples TRBV7-9 to TRBJ2-5, with D possibly matching TRBD2 (6 bases). The assigned J gene may be wrong: the sequence end matches TRBJ2-1 better. CDR3 length equals 15 residues. CDR1 is SEHNR, CDR2 FQNEAQ, per germline (reference sequence). As DNA, the CDR3 is TGTGCCAGCAGCTTAGGGTCCCTAGCGCGTGATGAGCAGTTCTTC. It is translated as CASSLGSLARDEQFF.

This clonotype was picked up a small number of times. The chain joins TRBV12-3 or TRBV12-4 to TRBJ2-2, with 7 bases lining up with TRBD1. V shed 8 bases, J shed 1 base, and the junction held 4 bases outside the gene matches. CDR3 length: 14 amino acids. Written as DNA, the CDR3 is TGTGCCAGCGGACAGGTCCTGAACACCGGGGAGCTGTTTTTT. Protein: CASGQVLNTGELFF.

Points on this clonotype: A read error may produce the germline difference seen at one junction end. V usage is TRBV5-5 and J usage is TRBJ2-7; possible D gene TRBD1, 5 bases. Germline values: CDR1 SGHKS, CDR2 YYEKEE (reference sequence). CDR3 length: 12 amino acids. CDR3 protein: CANSPTGHEQYF. CDR3 DNA: TGTGCCAACAGCCCCACAGGACACGAGCAGTACTTC.

The sample holds a few counts of this clonotype. The CDR3 reads CSVLRGLGETQYF. In DNA form, the CDR3 reads TGCAGCGTCCTGCGGGGGCTTGGGGAGACCCAGTACTTC. This chain connects TRBV29-1 to TRBJ2-5, with D possibly TRBD2 on 7 matching bases. The CDR3 is 13 residues long. Germline assignment: CDR1 SQVTM and CDR2 ANQGSEA. V lost 6 bases, J lost 5 bases, and 16 bases lay in between.

There are a few counts of this clonotype. V is TRBV27 and J is TRBJ2-1; 10 bases align to TRBD1. The V segment lost 9 bases and the J segment 8 bases; nucleotides outside the gene matches: 13. CDR1 and CDR2 from the germline V gene are MNHEY and SMNVEV (reference sequence). The CDR3 runs to 15 residues. The CDR3: CASPSRDRGSDEQFF. CDR3 nucleotide sequence: TGTGCCAGTCCTAGCCGGGACAGGGGTAGCGATGAGCAGTTCTTC.

V usage is TRBV28 and J usage is TRBJ1-5; unclear D gene. The germline gives CDR1 MDHEN, CDR2 SYDVKM. The V and J ends lost 6 bases and 1 base respectively, with 13 bases between them. The CDR3 contains 15 residues. The CDR3: CASRLGLGSNQPQHF. CDR3 DNA: TGTGCCAGCAGATTGGGGTTAGGAAGCAATCAGCCCCAGCATTTT.

The V call is TRBV9, the J call TRBJ2-3; no firm D call. The ends were cut back, 0 bases at V and 0 bases at J, with 8 bases in the middle. Germline V gene data show CDR1 as SGDLS and CDR2 as YYNGEE. The CDR3 runs 15 residues. DNA for the CDR3: TGTGCCAGCAGCGTAGAACGTACTAGCACAGATACGCAGTATTTT. Residues: CASSVERTSTDTQYF.

The rearrangement links TRBV28 to TRBJ1-4; TRBD1 matches 8 bases. V gave up 5 bases and J gave up 5 bases; unmatched junction bases: 7. Germline V CDR1 and CDR2: MDHEN, SYDVKM. The CDR3 extends over 15 amino acids. The CDR3 region has the DNA TGTGCCAGCAGTCCCCTCCGGGACAGGAATGAAAAACTGTTTTTT. This encodes CASSPLRDRNEKLFF. The full variable domain, completed using reference TRBV28 and TRBJ1-4, is DVKVTQSSRYLVKRTGEKVFLECVQDMDHENMFWYRQDPGLGLRLIYFSYDVKMKEKGDIPEGYSVSREKKERFSLILESASTNQTSMYLCASSPLRDRNEKLFFGSGTQLSVL.

The rearrangement joins TRBV2 to TRBJ2-1; D may correspond to TRBD1 or TRBD2 (5 bases each). The germline V gene has CDR1 SNHLY and CDR2 FYNNEI. Trimming took 6 bases from V and 5 from J, leaving 14 bases between them. The CDR3 spans 14 residues. The CDR3 protein is CASRDPGRDNEQFF. The CDR3 DNA is TGTGCCAGCAGAGACCCGGGGCGAGACAATGAGCAGTTCTTC.

The chain combines TRBV7-9 with TRBJ1-2, with D hard to call. Germline V gene data show CDR1 as SEHNR and CDR2 as FQNEAQ (reference sequence). CDR3 length equals 15 residues. The V gene lost 3 bases and the J gene lost 0 bases, with 11 bases spanning the gap. As DNA, the CDR3 is TGTGCCAGCAGCTTGGGTCTGTACACTAACTATGGCTACACCTTC. Translation gives CASSLGLYTNYGYTF.

The V and J genes are TRBV12-3 or TRBV12-4 and TRBJ1-1; no clear D gene. The CDR3 sequence is 13 residues long. V was cut by 6 bases and J by 3 bases, with 11 bases left in between. Here the CDR3 DNA reads TGTGCCAGCAGCCTCCGACGGGACACTGAAGCTTTCTTT. It yields the protein CASSLRRDTEAFF.

In its sample, this clonotype was seen many times. The chain has TRBV7-2 and TRBJ2-5; D tentatively fits TRBD1 or TRBD2 (6 bases each). This CDR3 spans 13 amino acids. From germline, CDR1 is SGHTA and CDR2 FQGNSA. V lost 5 bases to trimming and J lost 5 bases, with 12 bases between them. For the CDR3, the DNA is TGTGCCAGCAGCACCTGGGGGGCTGAGACCCAGTACTTC. It specifies CASSTWGAETQYF.

The V call is TRBV20-1, the J call TRBJ1-4; D ambiguous. Trimming took off 6 bases at V and 8 bases at J, with 19 bases between the two ends. Per the germline V gene, CDR1 is DFQATT and CDR2 is SNEGSKA (reference sequence). This CDR3 region has 14 residues. The CDR3 loop is CSAQRRTDYEKLFF. The CDR3 DNA sequence: TGCAGTGCGCAGCGCAGGACGGATTACGAAAAACTGTTTTTT.

The V and J genes are TRBV20-1 and TRBJ2-1; 7 nucleotides match TRBD2. V shed 6 bases and J 6 bases; nucleotides not matched to a gene: 8. The CDR3 covers 13 residues. Germline CDR1 is DFQATT and CDR2 is SNEGSKA (reference sequence). The CDR3 DNA follows: TGCAGTGCGCCCCTCGGGGGGACCAATGAGCAGTTCTTC. Its protein product is CSAPLGGTNEQFF.

This clonotype has at least ten counts. This chain joins TRBV7-2 and TRBJ2-2; perhaps TRBD1 as D (5 bases). CDR1 is SGHTA and CDR2 is FQGNSA in the germline V gene. V gave up 3 bases and J gave up 5 bases, with 19 bases separating them. The CDR3 has 17 amino acids. The CDR3 protein is CASSFQGGHRATGELFF. The CDR3 DNA reads TGTGCCAGCAGCTTCCAAGGCGGACACCGGGCTACCGGGGAGCTGTTTTTT.

The J gene is TRBJ2-3, the V gene TRBV13, with D possibly matching TRBD2 (6 bases). The V and J ends lost 1 base and 0 bases respectively, with 8 bases between them. The germline V gene has CDR1 PRHDT and CDR2 FYEKMQ (reference sequence). CDR3 length: 15 amino acids. CDR3 amino acids: CASSLAGASTDTQYF. Written as DNA, the CDR3 is TGTGCCAGCAGCTTAGCGGGAGCCAGCACAGATACGCAGTATTTT. The whole variable domain, remainder taken from reference TRBV13 and TRBJ2-3, is AAGVIQSPRHLIKEKRETATLKCYPIPRHDTVYWYQQGPGQDPQFLISFYEKMQSDKGSIPDRFSAQQFSDYHSELNMSSLELGDSALYFCASSLAGASTDTQYFGPGTRLTVL.

This rearrangement joins TRBV27 to TRBJ1-1; no definite D call. The CDR3 contains 11 residues. Germline loops: CDR1 MNHEY, CDR2 SMNVEV (reference sequence). The V end lost 6 bases, the J end lost 8 bases, and 10 bases lay between the germline ends. The CDR3 reads CASSRPSEAFF. CDR3 nucleotide sequence: TGTGCCAGCAGCCGACCCTCCGAAGCTTTCTTT.

The V call is TRBV7-9, the J call TRBJ2-5; D might be TRBD1 or TRBD2, each matching 5 bases. The CDR3 contains 14 residues. Germline assignment: CDR1 SEHNR and CDR2 FQNEAQ (reference sequence). V lost 11 bases to trimming and J lost 5 bases, with 21 bases between them. The CDR3 is CARRPALRGETQYF. DNA for the CDR3: TGTGCCCGCCGGCCGGCCCTTCGGGGCGAGACCCAGTACTTC.

The rearrangement links TRBV4-1 to TRBJ2-5; a weak D match, TRBD2 (6 bases). The end of the DNA aligns better with TRBJ2-1, so the J call may be wrong. The V gene's germline CDR1 is MGHRA and CDR2 YSYEKL. The CDR3 totals 17 residues. The CDR3 sequence: CASSQDLDGREVHEQFF. The DNA for the CDR3 is TGCGCCAGCAGCCAAGATCTCGACGGGAGAGAAGTCCATGAGCAGTTCTTC.

The J gene is TRBJ2-2, the V gene TRBV4-1; 8 nucleotides line up with TRBD1. V lost 4 bases, J lost 5 bases, and 9 bases stayed unmatched. The CDR3 contains 16 residues. Germline CDR1 reads MGHRA; CDR2 reads YSYEKL. CDR3 sequence reads: CASSPRTGFGTGELFF. The CDR3 bases are TGCGCCAGCAGCCCCCGGACAGGGTTTGGGACCGGGGAGCTGTTTTTT.

CDR3 protein: CASSPDTLETQYF. CDR3 nucleotide sequence: TGTGCCAGCAGCCCGGATACTTTGGAGACCCAGTACTTC. The genes are TRBV7-2 and TRBJ2-1; D gene ambiguous. The end of the DNA fits TRBJ2-5 better, so the J call may be wrong. From germline, CDR1 is SGHTA and CDR2 FQGNSA. This CDR3 is built from 13 residues.